The clone carrying this T cell receptor beta chain was seen a handful of times. At deep level, the assay was performed. Profiled with immunoSEQ multiplex PCR; TCRdb holds only in-frame clones, not every one. This table has about 1 million clones, around 76% appearing once. The donors were all Caucasian adults (living in Nashville, Tennessee). Both subsets, CD45RA+ naive and CD45RA-negative memory, were split from the CD4+ cells. This record comes from a study of shared clonotypes between healthy human individuals. About the research overall: Each donor's CD4 naive and CD4 memory cells filled three plates apiece, CD8 naive two, and CD8 memory one.

Sequencing used memory CD4+ T cells sorted from blood. Noted subset: CD45RA-negative fraction. The TCR originated in a young man in good health.

The CDR3 reads CSARQYNTEAFF. The CDR3 nucleotides are TGCAGCGCCAGGCAGTACAACACTGAAGCTTTCTTT. V usage is TRBV29-1 and J usage is TRBJ1-1, with no clear D. V lost 7 bases, J lost 2 bases, and 11 bases lay in between. CDR3 length: 12 amino acids. Per germline, CDR1 SQVTM and CDR2 ANQGSEA.